These T cell receptor beta chains were read from a single sample in a study of shared clonotypes between healthy human individuals. Here immunoSEQ multiplex PCR was the method, and the copy in TCRdb shows in-frame clones only, minus some. The sample lists 2 million to 3 million clones; 93% were seen once. The sample was naive CD4+ T cells from PBMCs. The receptor set was obtained from a man younger than 30 in good health. Some clones in this sample may be carry-over from other donors' samples. Both conserved end residues are part of each CDR3. Each record gives: CDR3 DNA, CDR3 protein, D gene, J gene, V gene, clone size. The D gene is left open where the match is weak. A row's size may be missing; if present it is once, few, many or a size class.

cdr3_nt: TGTGCCAGCGCATCAGGACAGGGAAAAAACATTCAGTACTTC
cdr3_aa: CASASGQGKNIQYF
d_call: TRBD1
j_call: TRBJ2-4
v_call: TRBV2
clone_size: -

cdr3_nt: TGCGCCAGCAGCATCGGGACTCTATCCTACAATGAGCAGTTCTTC
cdr3_aa: CASSIGTLSYNEQFF
d_call: -
j_call: TRBJ2-1
v_call: TRBV5-1
clone_size: -

cdr3_nt: TGCGCCAGCAGCTTGAATCCGGGAGGAGGGGATACGCAGTATTTT
cdr3_aa: CASSLNPGGGDTQYF
d_call: TRBD2
j_call: TRBJ2-3
v_call: TRBV5-1
clone_size: -

cdr3_nt: TGTGCCAGCTCACCCCAGCGGGAAAGCACAGATACGCAGTATTTT
cdr3_aa: CASSPQRESTDTQYF
d_call: TRBD2
j_call: TRBJ2-3
v_call: TRBV18
clone_size: -

cdr3_nt: TGTGCCAGTAGTATGGGGCGGGGGCAAAGGAGGAACACTGAAGCTTTCTTT
cdr3_aa: CASSMGRGQRRNTEAFF
d_call: -
j_call: TRBJ1-1
v_call: TRBV19
clone_size: -

cdr3_nt: TGCGCCAGCAGCTTTCCCCCGGGGAGATCGTGGGGCTCCTACAATGAGCAGTTCTTC
cdr3_aa: CASSFPPGRSWGSYNEQFF
d_call: -
j_call: TRBJ2-1
v_call: TRBV5-1
clone_size: once

cdr3_nt: TGTGCCAGCAGCATAGGAGATACGCAGTATTTT
cdr3_aa: CASSIGDTQYF
d_call: -
j_call: TRBJ2-3
v_call: TRBV9
clone_size: -

cdr3_nt: TGCGCCAGCAGCCAAGATATTTACTACGAGCAGTACTTC
cdr3_aa: CASSQDIYYEQYF
d_call: -
j_call: TRBJ2-7
v_call: TRBV4-3
clone_size: -

cdr3_nt: TGTGCCTGGAGTGATCAGGGGCCAAATAATTCACCCCTCCACTTT
cdr3_aa: CAWSDQGPNNSPLHF
d_call: -
j_call: TRBJ1-6
v_call: TRBV30
clone_size: -

cdr3_nt: TGTGCCAGCAGCGTCAGGGATAATTCACCCCTCCACTTT
cdr3_aa: CASSVRDNSPLHF
d_call: -
j_call: TRBJ1-6
v_call: TRBV9
clone_size: -

cdr3_nt: TGTGCCAGCAGTTCAGGCAACAGGGATAGAAGCACCATATATTTT
cdr3_aa: CASSSGNRDRSTIYF
d_call: -
j_call: TRBJ1-3
v_call: TRBV28
clone_size: -

cdr3_nt: TGTGCCATCAGTGACCCTAGCGGGAAGAGGAGTAGCTACAATGAGCAGTTCTTC
cdr3_aa: CAISDPSGKRSSYNEQFF
d_call: TRBD2
j_call: TRBJ2-1
v_call: TRBV10-3
clone_size: -

cdr3_nt: TGTGCCAGTATACAGGGGAACACCGGGGAGCTGTTTTTT
cdr3_aa: CASIQGNTGELFF
d_call: -
j_call: TRBJ2-2
v_call: TRBV28
clone_size: -

cdr3_nt: TGTGCCAGCGGGCCGGGACAAGTACTCTACGAGCAGTACTTC
cdr3_aa: CASGPGQVLYEQYF
d_call: -
j_call: TRBJ2-7
v_call: TRBV9
clone_size: -

cdr3_nt: TGTGCCAGCAGTTTACTGTCGTTGAGGGATGGCTACACCTTC
cdr3_aa: CASSLLSLRDGYTF
d_call: -
j_call: TRBJ1-2
v_call: TRBV28
clone_size: -

cdr3_nt: TGTGCCAGCAGCCCCGGTCGGCAGTTCTATGGCTACACCTTC
cdr3_aa: CASSPGRQFYGYTF
d_call: -
j_call: TRBJ1-2
v_call: TRBV5-5
clone_size: -

cdr3_nt: TGCAGTGCTGCTACTCGCAATGAGCAGTTCTTC
cdr3_aa: CSAATRNEQFF
d_call: -
j_call: TRBJ2-1
v_call: TRBV20-1
clone_size: -

cdr3_nt: TGTGCCAGTAGCCATAGCGGGTCCCGCTCCTACGAGCAGTACTTC
cdr3_aa: CASSHSGSRSYEQYF
d_call: TRBD2
j_call: TRBJ2-7
v_call: TRBV19
clone_size: -

cdr3_nt: TGTGCCACCAGCCAAAGCTCTGGAAACACCATATATTTT
cdr3_aa: CATSQSSGNTIYF
d_call: -
j_call: TRBJ1-3
v_call: TRBV11-2
clone_size: -

cdr3_nt: TGTGCCAGCAGCTTAGGGGGCAGGGGGTACACTGAAGCTTTCTTT
cdr3_aa: CASSLGGRGYTEAFF
d_call: TRBD1
j_call: TRBJ1-1
v_call: TRBV7-9
clone_size: once

cdr3_nt: TGCAGCGTAACGGGAGGGATGAGCAATCAGCCCCAGCATTTT
cdr3_aa: CSVTGGMSNQPQHF
d_call: -
j_call: TRBJ1-5
v_call: TRBV29-1
clone_size: -

cdr3_nt: TGTGCCAGCAGCCCTGCGGGACAGGGCTATGGCTACACCTTC
cdr3_aa: CASSPAGQGYGYTF
d_call: TRBD1
j_call: TRBJ1-2
v_call: TRBV7-3
clone_size: -

cdr3_nt: TGTGCCACCCTTGACAGGGGGTTTTCCTACGAGCAGTACTTC
cdr3_aa: CATLDRGFSYEQYF
d_call: TRBD1
j_call: TRBJ2-7
v_call: TRBV6-5
clone_size: -

cdr3_nt: TGCGCCAGCAGCTGGGGACTAGCGGGAGGGTACTTCACAGATACGCAGTATTTT
cdr3_aa: CASSWGLAGGYFTDTQYF
d_call: TRBD2
j_call: TRBJ2-3
v_call: TRBV5-1
clone_size: -

cdr3_nt: TGTGCCAGCAGCGGTCACGGACTAGCGGGTTCCTACAATGAGCAGTTCTTC
cdr3_aa: CASSGHGLAGSYNEQFF
d_call: TRBD2
j_call: TRBJ2-1
v_call: TRBV11-2
clone_size: -

cdr3_nt: TGTGCCAGCAGTCCCGGGCCCCCCCATCAGCCCCAGCATTTT
cdr3_aa: CASSPGPPHQPQHF
d_call: -
j_call: TRBJ1-5
v_call: TRBV7-2
clone_size: -

cdr3_nt: TGTGCTAGTGGTTTGGCGACGACTAGCGGGAGCATCAATGAGCAGTTCTTC
cdr3_aa: CASGLATTSGSINEQFF
d_call: TRBD2
j_call: TRBJ2-1
v_call: TRBV12-5
clone_size: -

cdr3_nt: TGTGCCAGCACCAATCAAAGGGTGACGCAGTATTTT
cdr3_aa: CASTNQRVTQYF
d_call: -
j_call: TRBJ2-3
v_call: TRBV28
clone_size: -

cdr3_nt: TGCGCCAGCAGCCGACAGGGTGGGGACATTCAGTACTTC
cdr3_aa: CASSRQGGDIQYF
d_call: TRBD1
j_call: TRBJ2-4
v_call: TRBV5-1
clone_size: -

cdr3_nt: TGTGCCAGCAGCCCGGACACGGGGATGGAGACCCAGTACTTC
cdr3_aa: CASSPDTGMETQYF
d_call: -
j_call: TRBJ2-5
v_call: TRBV7-2
clone_size: -

cdr3_nt: TGTGCCAGCAGCCAAGGCTGGAGATACAATGAGCAGTTCTTC
cdr3_aa: CASSQGWRYNEQFF
d_call: -
j_call: TRBJ2-1
v_call: TRBV14
clone_size: -

cdr3_nt: TGTGCCAGCAGCTTAGCCGGCCGCGAGCAGTACTTC
cdr3_aa: CASSLAGREQYF
d_call: -
j_call: TRBJ2-7
v_call: TRBV7-2
clone_size: -

cdr3_nt: TGTGCCAGCAGATCCGGACAGGGGAACACCGGGGAGCTGTTTTTT
cdr3_aa: CASRSGQGNTGELFF
d_call: TRBD1
j_call: TRBJ2-2
v_call: TRBV7-9
clone_size: -

cdr3_nt: TGTGCCAGCAGCTTTGGGCGGTCAGGTACGCAGTATTTT
cdr3_aa: CASSFGRSGTQYF
d_call: -
j_call: TRBJ2-3
v_call: TRBV7-6
clone_size: -

cdr3_nt: TGCGCCAGCAGCTTGGTTCCAAATTCCTACAATGAGCAGTTCTTC
cdr3_aa: CASSLVPNSYNEQFF
d_call: -
j_call: TRBJ2-1
v_call: TRBV5-1
clone_size: -

cdr3_nt: TGTGCCAGCAGCGGAGACCGGGACAGGGGGCCAGCTTTCTTT
cdr3_aa: CASSGDRDRGPAFF
d_call: TRBD1
j_call: TRBJ1-1
v_call: TRBV9
clone_size: once

cdr3_nt: TGTGCCAGCACCGCCCCAGGGGGTGGGACCCAGTACTTC
cdr3_aa: CASTAPGGGTQYF
d_call: TRBD1
j_call: TRBJ2-5
v_call: TRBV6-5
clone_size: -

cdr3_nt: TGTGCCAGCAGCTTGGACAGTAGCAATCAGCCCCAGCATTTT
cdr3_aa: CASSLDSSNQPQHF
d_call: -
j_call: TRBJ1-5
v_call: TRBV7-9
clone_size: -

cdr3_nt: TGTGCCAGCAGTTTTATATCGGGCAGGGCCAACACCGGGGAGCTGTTTTTT
cdr3_aa: CASSFISGRANTGELFF
d_call: -
j_call: TRBJ2-2
v_call: TRBV27
clone_size: -

cdr3_nt: TGTGCCAGCAGTGAAAGGGAAACGGGAGGGGTAAGGAATGAGCAGTTCTTC
cdr3_aa: CASSERETGGVRNEQFF
d_call: TRBD2
j_call: TRBJ2-1
v_call: TRBV25-1
clone_size: -

cdr3_nt: TGCGCCAGCAGCCCACTGACCGGGACTAGCGAAAAGTACTTC
cdr3_aa: CASSPLTGTSEKYF
d_call: TRBD2
j_call: TRBJ2-5
v_call: TRBV5-4
clone_size: -